This record looks at one T cell receptor (beta chain) sequence and its context. The data were obtained in a study of T cell changes during pregnancy in multiple sclerosis. The method was immunoSEQ multiplex PCR; TCRdb's version includes in-frame clones alone and lacks a portion of them. The sample shows roughly 70,000 clones, approximately 91% of them seen only once. Sequencing used peripheral blood, obtained before pregnancy. The TCR sequence derives from a female donor with multiple sclerosis, enrolled in a pregnancy study.

The CDR3 reads CASSLALGANTEAFF. In nucleotides, the CDR3 is TGTGCCAGCAGCTTAGCTCTAGGGGCAAACACTGAAGCTTTCTTT. The J gene is TRBJ1-1, the V gene TRBV7-2; a possible D gene is TRBD1 (5 bases). Germline V gene data show CDR1 as SGHTA and CDR2 as FQGNSA. This CDR3 is built from 15 residues. The V end was cut by 0 bases, the J end by 2 bases, with 10 bases between.